The TCR beta chain under discussion was sequenced for a study of blood T cell repertoires in COVID-19. Study-wide context: The samples span acute and convalescent COVID-19 from the United States, Italy and Spain.

V lost 7 bases to trimming and J lost 4 bases; unmatched junction nucleotides: 11. The CDR3 length is 15 residues. Per germline, CDR1 SNHLY and CDR2 FYNNEI. In the authors' methods: Reference gene primer amplification yielded estimated nucleated cell counts. Assay used: immunoSEQ multiplex PCR; TCRdb lists only in-frame clones, some missing. Clone size and the V and J calls come from that table; the DNA yielded D and trimming. The table has roughly 140,000 clones, approximately 80% seen once. The J gene is TRBJ1-2, the V gene TRBV2, with 8 positions matching TRBD1. The clonotype comes from a woman older than 75 with acute or convalescent COVID-19. Sequenced: peripheral blood. CDR3 sequence: CASTSGQGISYGYTF. The CDR3 nucleotides are TGTGCCAGCACATCCGGACAGGGCATTAGCTATGGCTACACCTTC.